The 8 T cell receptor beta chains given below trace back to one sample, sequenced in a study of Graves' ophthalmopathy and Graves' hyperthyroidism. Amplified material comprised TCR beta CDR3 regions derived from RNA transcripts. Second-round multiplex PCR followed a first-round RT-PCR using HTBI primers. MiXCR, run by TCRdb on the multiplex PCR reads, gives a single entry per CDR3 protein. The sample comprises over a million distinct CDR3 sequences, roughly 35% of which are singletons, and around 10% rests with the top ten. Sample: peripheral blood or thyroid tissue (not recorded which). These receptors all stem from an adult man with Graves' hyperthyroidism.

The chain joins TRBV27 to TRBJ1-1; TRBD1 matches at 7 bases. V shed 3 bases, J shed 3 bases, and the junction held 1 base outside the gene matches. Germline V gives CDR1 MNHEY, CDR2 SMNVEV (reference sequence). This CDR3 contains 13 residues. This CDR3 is CASSFGQDTEAFF. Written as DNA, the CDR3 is TGTGCCAGCAGTTTCGGACAGGACACTGAAGCTTTCTTT.

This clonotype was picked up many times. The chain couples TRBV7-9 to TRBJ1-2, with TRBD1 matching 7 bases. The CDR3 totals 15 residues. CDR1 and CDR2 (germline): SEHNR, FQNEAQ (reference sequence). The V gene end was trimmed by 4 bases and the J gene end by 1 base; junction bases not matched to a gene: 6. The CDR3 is CASSSPGQNNYGYTF. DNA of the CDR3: TGTGCCAGCAGCTCCCCGGGACAGAATAACTATGGCTACACCTTC.

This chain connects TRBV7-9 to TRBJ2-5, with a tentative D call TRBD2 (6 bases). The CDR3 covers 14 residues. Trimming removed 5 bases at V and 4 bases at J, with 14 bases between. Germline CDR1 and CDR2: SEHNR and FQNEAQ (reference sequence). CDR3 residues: CASSRGGFRETQYF. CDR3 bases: TGTGCCAGCAGCCGTGGGGGGTTCCGAGAGACCCAGTACTTC.

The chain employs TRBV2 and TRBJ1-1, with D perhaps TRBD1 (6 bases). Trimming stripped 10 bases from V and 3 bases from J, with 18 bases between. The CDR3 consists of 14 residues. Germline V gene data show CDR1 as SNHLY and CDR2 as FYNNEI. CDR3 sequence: CATSKLTGYTEAFF. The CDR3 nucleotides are TGTGCCACCTCGAAATTGACAGGCTACACTGAAGCTTTCTTT. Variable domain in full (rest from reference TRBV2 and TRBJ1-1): EPEVTQTPSHQVTQMGQEVILRCVPISNHLYFYWYRQILGQKVEFLVSFYNNEISEKSEIFDDQFSVERPDGSNFTLKIRSTKLEDSAMYFCATSKLTGYTEAFFGQGTRLTVV.

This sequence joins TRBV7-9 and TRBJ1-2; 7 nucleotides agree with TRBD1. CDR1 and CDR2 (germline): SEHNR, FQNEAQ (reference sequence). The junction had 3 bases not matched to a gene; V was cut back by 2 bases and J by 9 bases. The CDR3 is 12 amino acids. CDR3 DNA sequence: TGTGCCAGCAGCTTAAAGACAGGGAGCTACACCTTC. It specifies CASSLKTGSYTF.

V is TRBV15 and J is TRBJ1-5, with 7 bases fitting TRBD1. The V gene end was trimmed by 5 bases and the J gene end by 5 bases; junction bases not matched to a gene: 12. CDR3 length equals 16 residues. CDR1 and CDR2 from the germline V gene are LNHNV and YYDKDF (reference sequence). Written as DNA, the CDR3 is TGTGCCACCAGCGCGCCTCGGGACAGACCCTATCAGCCCCAGCATTTT. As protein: CATSAPRDRPYQPQHF.

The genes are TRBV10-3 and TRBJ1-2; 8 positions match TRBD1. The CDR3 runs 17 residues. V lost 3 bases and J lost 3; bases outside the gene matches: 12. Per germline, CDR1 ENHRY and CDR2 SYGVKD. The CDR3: CAISDSFPGTGHYGYTF. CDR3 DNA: TGTGCCATCAGTGACTCCTTCCCCGGGACAGGACACTATGGCTACACCTTC.

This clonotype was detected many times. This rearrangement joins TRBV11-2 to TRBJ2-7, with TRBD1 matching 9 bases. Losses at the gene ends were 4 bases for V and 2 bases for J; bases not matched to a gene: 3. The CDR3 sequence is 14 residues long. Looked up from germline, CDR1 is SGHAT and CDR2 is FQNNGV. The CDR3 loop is CASSSGQGPYEQYF. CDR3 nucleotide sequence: TGTGCCAGCAGCTCGGGACAGGGACCCTACGAGCAGTACTTC.